Listed below are T cell receptor beta chains from one sample, sequenced in a study of T cells in Graves' hyperthyroidism and ophthalmopathy. TCRdb redid the calling of the multiplex PCR reads with MiXCR, one entry per CDR3 protein. Here the sample spans more than 650,000 distinct CDR3 sequences, approximately 14% being singletons. The specimen was blood. These receptors were obtained from a young woman with Graves' hyperthyroidism. The CDR3 runs from the conserved cysteine through the conserved F or W. Each record gives: clone size, J gene, V gene, D gene, CDR3 DNA, CDR3 protein. A D gene is named only where the DNA matches it firmly. Where a row states a size, it is once, few, many or the class of an expanded clone; other rows omit it.

clone size: NA; J gene: TRBJ1-2; V gene: TRBV9; D gene: NA; CDR3 DNA: TGTGCCAGCAGCGTATCCTGGGCGACACGTGATGGCTACACCTTC; CDR3 protein: CASSVSWATRDGYTF
clone size: NA; J gene: TRBJ1-6; V gene: TRBV18; D gene: NA; CDR3 DNA: TGTGCCAGCTCACTCCAGGGACGTAACTATAATTCACCCCTCCACTTT; CDR3 protein: CASSLQGRNYNSPLHF
clone size: many; J gene: TRBJ2-1; V gene: TRBV6-2/TRBV6-3; D gene: TRBD2; CDR3 DNA: TGTGCCAGCAGTCCCCGGGTAGCGGGAGACAATGAGCAGTTCTTC; CDR3 protein: CASSPRVAGDNEQFF
clone size: many; J gene: TRBJ2-7; V gene: TRBV18; D gene: NA; CDR3 DNA: TGTGCCAGCTCACGGGGAAGTAACTCCTACGAGCAGTACTTC; CDR3 protein: CASSRGSNSYEQYF
clone size: NA; J gene: TRBJ2-7; V gene: TRBV7-2; D gene: TRBD2; CDR3 DNA: TGTGCCAGCAGCTCGAGAGCGGGAATTTCCTACGAGCAGTACTTC; CDR3 protein: CASSSRAGISYEQYF
clone size: NA; J gene: TRBJ2-7; V gene: TRBV2; D gene: TRBD2; CDR3 DNA: TGTGCCAGCACCTCCCAGGGACTAGCGGGAGTGCGGTACGAGCAGTACTTC; CDR3 protein: CASTSQGLAGVRYEQYF
clone size: many; J gene: TRBJ2-1; V gene: TRBV24-1; D gene: NA; CDR3 DNA: TGTGCCACCAGTGATTTGGGGGTCCCCTACAATGAGCAGTTCTTC; CDR3 protein: CATSDLGVPYNEQFF
clone size: many; J gene: TRBJ1-1; V gene: TRBV2; D gene: TRBD1; CDR3 DNA: TGTGCCAGCACTCGGGACAGTTACACTGAAGCTTTCTTT; CDR3 protein: CASTRDSYTEAFF
clone size: NA; J gene: TRBJ2-7; V gene: TRBV6-1; D gene: NA; CDR3 DNA: TGTGCCAGCAGCTATCCTTGTGATCGTCCCTACGAGCAGTACTTC; CDR3 protein: CASSYPCDRPYEQYF
clone size: few; J gene: TRBJ1-2; V gene: TRBV28; D gene: NA; CDR3 DNA: TGTGCCAGCAGTTTTATGACAGGCTATGGCTACACCTTC; CDR3 protein: CASSFMTGYGYTF
clone size: many; J gene: TRBJ1-1; V gene: TRBV11-2; D gene: NA; CDR3 DNA: TGTGCCAGCAGTAGGACACCCGATTGGACTGAAGCTTTCTTT; CDR3 protein: CASSRTPDWTEAFF
clone size: NA; J gene: TRBJ2-1; V gene: TRBV2; D gene: TRBD2; CDR3 DNA: TGTGCCAGCAGTCTCCGACTAGCGGGAGGAAATGAGCGGTTCTTC; CDR3 protein: CASSLRLAGGNERFF
clone size: NA; J gene: TRBJ2-1; V gene: TRBV19; D gene: NA; CDR3 DNA: TGTGCCAGTACGTTCGGGACGACAATACCTTACAATGAGCAGTTCTTC; CDR3 protein: CASTFGTTIPYNEQFF
clone size: many; J gene: TRBJ2-3; V gene: TRBV9; D gene: NA; CDR3 DNA: TGTGCCAGCAGCCCGTCGGTCCTTTACACAGATACGCAGTATTTT; CDR3 protein: CASSPSVLYTDTQYF